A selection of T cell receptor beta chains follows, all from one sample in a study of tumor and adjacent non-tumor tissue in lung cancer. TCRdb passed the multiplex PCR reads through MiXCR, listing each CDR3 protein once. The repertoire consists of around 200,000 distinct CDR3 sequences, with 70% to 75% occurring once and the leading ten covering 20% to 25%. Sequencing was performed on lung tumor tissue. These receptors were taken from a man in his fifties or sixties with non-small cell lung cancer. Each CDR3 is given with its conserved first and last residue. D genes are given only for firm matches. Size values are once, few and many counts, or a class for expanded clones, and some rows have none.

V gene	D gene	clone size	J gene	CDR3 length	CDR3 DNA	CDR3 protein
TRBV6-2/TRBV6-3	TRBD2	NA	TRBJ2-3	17	TGTGCCAGCAGTTACTTTGGACTAGCGGAGAGCACAGATACGCAGTATTTT	CASSYFGLAESTDTQYF
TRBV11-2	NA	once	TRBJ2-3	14	TGTGCCAGCAATCCTTTAGCGAACACAGATACGCAGTATTTT	CASNPLANTDTQYF
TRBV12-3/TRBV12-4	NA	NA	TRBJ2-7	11	TGTGCCAACAGTTCAGGTGGAGAGCAGTACTTC	CANSSGGEQYF
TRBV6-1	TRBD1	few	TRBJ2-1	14	TGTGCCAGCAGACCTACAGGGGGCCCAAATGAGCAGTTCTTC	CASRPTGGPNEQFF
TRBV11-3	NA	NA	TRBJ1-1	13	TGTGCTAGCAGCTTAGATCAGAACACTGAAGCTTTCTTT	CASSLDQNTEAFF
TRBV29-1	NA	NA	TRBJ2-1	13	TGTAGCGCAGCGGGCTCAGCGGCCAGTGAGCAGTTCTTC	CSAAGSAASEQFF
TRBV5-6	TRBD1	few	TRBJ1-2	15	TGTGCCAGCAGCCCCCGTGGGGGGACAGTCTATGGCTACACCTTC	CASSPRGGTVYGYTF
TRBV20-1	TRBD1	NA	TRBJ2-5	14	TGCAGTGTTCCTAAGACAGGGGTGCAAGAGACCCAATACTTC	CSVPKTGVQETQYF
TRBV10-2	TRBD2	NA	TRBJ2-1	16	TGCGCCAGCAGTGTCCTAGCGGTTCTCTCCCACAATGAGCAGTTCTTC	CASSVLAVLSHNEQFF
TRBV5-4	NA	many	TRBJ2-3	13	TGTGCCAGCAGCAGACGACTCTTCGATACGCAGTATTTT	CASSRRLFDTQYF